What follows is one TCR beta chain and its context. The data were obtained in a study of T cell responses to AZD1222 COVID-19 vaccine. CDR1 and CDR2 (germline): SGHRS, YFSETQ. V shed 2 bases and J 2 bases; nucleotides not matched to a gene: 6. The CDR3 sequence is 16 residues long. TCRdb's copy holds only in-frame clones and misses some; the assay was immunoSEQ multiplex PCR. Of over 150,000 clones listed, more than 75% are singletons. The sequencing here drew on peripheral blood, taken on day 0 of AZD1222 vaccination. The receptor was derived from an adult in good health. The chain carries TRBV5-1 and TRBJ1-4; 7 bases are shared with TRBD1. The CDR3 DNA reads TGCGCCAGCAGCTTAGATTCGACAGGGACTAATGAAAAACTGTTTTTT. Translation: CASSLDSTGTNEKLFF.